What follows is one T cell receptor beta chain and its context. The PCR employed 60 Vbeta primers together with 13 Jbeta primers. The protocol was immunoSEQ multiplex PCR, while the TCRdb copy is restricted to in-frame clones and leaves out a portion. Altogether roughly 130,000 clones are present, about 80% being singletons, with the ten largest covering more than 0.9%. This entry comes from a study of cytomegalovirus exposure and HLA in healthy donors. This TCR came from a male donor in good health and CMV-seropositive. The sequencing sample was made of PBMCs.

The CDR3 DNA is TGCAGCGTTGATTTGGGGACAGGGGTCCCCTATGGCTACACCTTC. Its protein product is CSVDLGTGVPYGYTF. V is TRBV29-1 and J is TRBJ1-2, with TRBD1 identical over 10 bases. V lost 3 bases and J lost 4; bases outside the gene matches: 8. The CDR3 has 15 amino acids. Germline assignment: CDR1 SQVTM and CDR2 ANQGSEA.